These 12 T cell receptor beta chains share one sample of origin, sequenced in a study of shared clonotypes between healthy human individuals. Using immunoSEQ multiplex PCR, the repertoire was profiled, and TCRdb retains in-frame clones only, with some absent. The sample consists of a few hundred thousand clones, roughly 80% of them appearing once. The sequenced material came from PBMCs. These receptors all come from a woman aged 40-49 years in good health. Some clones in this sample may be carry-over from other donors' samples.

In its sample, this clone was seen once. This chain connects TRBV7-6 to TRBJ1-3; TRBD1 matches 8 bases. The CDR3 has 15 residues. Trimming took 5 bases from V and 7 from J; bases not matched to a gene: 10. Looked up from germline, CDR1 is SGHVS and CDR2 is FNYEAQ. CDR3 in amino acids: CASSPQTGQVNTIYF. The CDR3, as DNA: TGTGCCAGCAGCCCACAAACGGGACAGGTTAACACCATATATTTT.

This rearrangement joins TRBV19 to TRBJ1-1, with unresolved D. Germline V gene lookup returns CDR1 LNHDA and CDR2 SQIVND (reference sequence). With 3 bases removed from V and 1 base from J, the gap between germline ends came to 6 bases. This CDR3 has 13 residues. The CDR3 DNA reads TGTGCCAGTAGTATTTTTGGGAACACTGAAGCTTTCTTT. Amino acids: CASSIFGNTEAFF.

The chain has TRBV5-1 and TRBJ2-6; a possible D gene is TRBD1 (5 bases). From germline, CDR1 is SGHRS and CDR2 YFSETQ. Trimming left V 4 bases short and J 0 bases short, with 14 bases between. This CDR3 contains 17 residues. The CDR3 DNA follows: TGCGCCAGCAGCCCCAGGCAAGGGGACTCTGGGGCCAACGTCCTGACTTTC. Translated, it gives CASSPRQGDSGANVLTF.

The J gene is TRBJ2-7, the V gene TRBV19; tentatively, D is TRBD1 (5 bases). Trimming cost V 5 bases and J 0 bases, with 11 bases left between them. The CDR3 length is 14 residues. Germline V gene data show CDR1 as LNHDA and CDR2 as SQIVND (reference sequence). The CDR3 DNA reads TGTGCCAGTAGTCCACAGACAGACTCCTACGAGCAGTACTTC. Translating gives CASSPQTDSYEQYF.

The rearrangement uses TRBV30 and TRBJ1-1; D uncertain. V lost 2 bases and J lost 5, with 12 bases in between. The CDR3 length is 13 residues. Germline lookup yields CDR1 GTSNPN and CDR2 SVGIG (reference sequence). The CDR3 nucleotides are TGTGCCTGGAGTTTGGGGTTATCAACTGAAGCTTTCTTT. This encodes CAWSLGLSTEAFF.

V is TRBV28 and J is TRBJ1-6, with TRBD1 matching 10 bases. The germline CDR1 and CDR2 sequences are MDHEN and SYDVKM. The CDR3 has 14 amino acids. Trimming cost V 3 bases and J 9 bases; bases outside gene matches: 2. The CDR3 is CASSFGTGVSPLHF. The CDR3 DNA follows: TGTGCCAGCAGTTTCGGGACAGGGGTTTCACCCCTCCACTTT.

The rearrangement joins TRBV18 to TRBJ2-1; 9 bases fit TRBD1. In germline, CDR1 is KGHSH, CDR2 LQKENI. Germline trimming cut 4 bases from V and 3 bases from J; bases unmatched to any gene: 4. The CDR3 runs 15 residues. CDR3 loop: CASSLRTGDYNEQFF. In DNA form, the CDR3 reads TGTGCCAGCTCACTCCGGACAGGGGACTACAATGAGCAGTTCTTC.

The chain links TRBV2 to TRBJ2-3; TRBD1 might be the D (6 bases). The CDR3 has 15 amino acids. Germline loops: CDR1 SNHLY, CDR2 FYNNEI. V was trimmed by 3 bases and J by 1 base, leaving 11 bases between them. Here the CDR3 DNA reads TGTGCCAGCAGTGATGGGTGGACAGGCACAGATACGCAGTATTTT. Its translation: CASSDGWTGTDTQYF.

This chain uses TRBV28 with TRBJ2-3; tentative D call: TRBD2 (5 bases). The CDR3 loop spans 14 amino acids. CDR1 MDHEN and CDR2 SYDVKM come from the germline V gene. Trimming cost V 2 bases and J 10 bases, with 16 bases left between them. CDR3 coding DNA: TGTGCCAGCAGTTTAAACGGGCCACCGGACTCGCAGTATTTT. Residues: CASSLNGPPDSQYF.

This clone was observed a single time. The chain's CDR3 is CASSKERRKHNEQFF. CDR3 nucleotide sequence: TGTGCCAGCAGCAAAGAGAGAAGGAAGCACAATGAGCAGTTCTTC. The chain carries TRBV11-2 and TRBJ2-1, with unresolved D. V was clipped by 5 bases and J by 5 bases, with 16 bases between them. The CDR3 length is 15 residues. Germline V gene sequence: CDR1 SGHAT, CDR2 FQNNGV.

The CDR3 bases are TGTGCCAGCTCCTCCCGGGACAGAGGTGAAAAACTGTTTTTT. This translates into CASSSRDRGEKLFF. This chain connects TRBV18 to TRBJ1-4, with TRBD1 matching 7 bases. Germline assignment: CDR1 KGHSH and CDR2 LQKENI. J gave up 7 bases and V 6 bases, and 8 bases lay outside the gene matches. The CDR3 covers 14 residues.

The chain uses TRBV9 and TRBJ2-7, with D perhaps TRBD1 or TRBD2 (5 bases each). CDR1 is SGDLS, CDR2 YYNGEE, per germline. This CDR3 has 15 amino acids. The V end lost 0 bases, the J end lost 2 bases, and 12 bases lay between the germline ends. CDR3 loop: CASSVDLGPPYEQYF. The CDR3, as DNA: TGTGCCAGCAGCGTAGATCTGGGACCGCCCTACGAGCAGTACTTC.